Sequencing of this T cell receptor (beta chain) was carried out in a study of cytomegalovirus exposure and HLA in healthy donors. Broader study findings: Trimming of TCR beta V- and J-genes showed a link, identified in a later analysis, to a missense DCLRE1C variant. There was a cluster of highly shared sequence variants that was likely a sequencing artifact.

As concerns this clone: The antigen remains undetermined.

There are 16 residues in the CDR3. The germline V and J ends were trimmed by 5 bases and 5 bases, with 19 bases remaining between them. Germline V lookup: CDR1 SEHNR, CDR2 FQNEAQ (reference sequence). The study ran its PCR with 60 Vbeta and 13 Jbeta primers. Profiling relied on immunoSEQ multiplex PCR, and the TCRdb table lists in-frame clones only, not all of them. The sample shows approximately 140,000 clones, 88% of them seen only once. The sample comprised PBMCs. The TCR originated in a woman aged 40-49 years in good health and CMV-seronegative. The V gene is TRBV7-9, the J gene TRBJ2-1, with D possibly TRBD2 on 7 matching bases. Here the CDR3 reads CASSKNQRDINNEQFF. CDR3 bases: TGTGCCAGCAGCAAGAATCAGCGGGACATAAACAATGAGCAGTTCTTC.